Following are 27 T cell receptor beta chains from one sample sequenced in a study of CD4+ T cells in melanoma. Assay used: immunoSEQ multiplex PCR; TCRdb lists only in-frame clones, some missing. Of about 140,000 clones in the sample, about nine tenths were seen once. The receptors shown here come from a human donor with melanoma.

J is TRBJ2-6 and V is TRBV2; the match to TRBD1 covers 10 bases. V was clipped by 6 bases and J by 0 bases; unmatched bases: 2. Germline values: CDR1 SNHLY, CDR2 FYNNEI. The CDR3 length is 16 residues. CDR3 DNA: TGTGCCAGCAGGCGGGACAGGGGCTCTGGGGCCAACGTCCTGACTTTC. It encodes CASRRDRGSGANVLTF.

The chain couples TRBV2 to TRBJ1-5; 8 positions agree with TRBD1. Unmatched junction bases numbered 11, after V lost 4 bases and J lost 6 bases. This CDR3 contains 16 residues. Germline CDR1 reads SNHLY; CDR2 reads FYNNEI. CDR3 residues: CASSGFLAGGGQPQHF. As DNA, the CDR3 is TGTGCCAGCAGTGGGTTCTTGGCAGGGGGCGGTCAGCCCCAGCATTTT.

On this clone: The junction and the germline gene differ at one end; a read error may be behind it. V and J are TRBV7-9 and TRBJ1-2; 9 nucleotides align to TRBD1. CDR1 is SEHNR and CDR2 is FQNEAQ in the germline V gene (reference sequence). This CDR3 comprises 16 residues. CDR3 DNA sequence: TGTGCCAGCACCTTACTCACAGGGGGCACAAGTTATGGCTACACCTTC. Translation: CASTLLTGGTSYGYTF.

The chain employs TRBV2 and TRBJ2-5, with D possibly being TRBD2 (5 bases). This CDR3 comprises 14 residues. V gave up 3 bases and J gave up 5 bases, with 13 bases separating them. Germline V gives CDR1 SNHLY, CDR2 FYNNEI. The CDR3 region is CASSDAGVWETQYF. CDR3 DNA: TGTGCCAGCAGTGACGCCGGGGTTTGGGAGACCCAGTACTTC.

CDR3 amino acids: CASSPPNTDTQYF. In DNA, the CDR3 is TGTGCCAGCAGTCCTCCGAACACAGATACGCAGTATTTT. The genes are TRBV5-4 and TRBJ2-3; no clear D gene. V was shortened by 5 bases and J by 2 bases, with 9 bases between the two germline ends. The CDR3 totals 13 residues. From germline, CDR1 is SGHNT and CDR2 YYREEE (reference sequence).

The V call is TRBV5-1, the J call TRBJ1-4, with no clear D. CDR3 length equals 14 residues. Trimming shortened V by 0 bases and J by 8 bases, and 11 bases separated the two germline ends. The germline V gene has CDR1 SGHRS and CDR2 YFSETQ. The CDR3 DNA reads TGCGCCAGCAGCTTGGAATCTGGGTACGAAAAACTGTTTTTT. It translates to CASSLESGYEKLFF.

The chain has TRBV6-6 and TRBJ1-5; 8 bases fit TRBD1. CDR1 MNHNY and CDR2 SVGAGI come from the germline V gene (reference sequence). CDR3 length: 15 amino acids. The V and J ends lost 2 bases and 7 bases, in that order; junction bases with no gene match: 7. Here the CDR3 DNA reads TGTGCCAGCAGTTACCAGGACAGGGCGTGGCAGCCCCAGCATTTT. It yields the protein CASSYQDRAWQPQHF.

The chain has TRBV7-2 and TRBJ2-5; 10 bases match TRBD2. J was trimmed by 5 bases and V by 5 bases; bases with no gene match: 14. CDR1 and CDR2 (germline): SGHTA, FQGNSA. CDR3 size: 17 residues. The CDR3 DNA reads TGTGCCAGCAGCCAAGAATCCAGCGGGGGGGCCCGGGAGACCCAGTACTTC. This codes for CASSQESSGGARETQYF.

CDR3 sequence reads: CASSDQGIRYEQYF. CDR3 bases: TGCGCCAGCAGCGATCAGGGTATCCGTTACGAGCAGTACTTC. This chain uses TRBV5-1 with TRBJ2-7, with a tentative D call TRBD1 (5 bases). Germline values: CDR1 SGHRS, CDR2 YFSETQ. V shed 4 bases and J shed 4 bases, with 15 bases lying between them. CDR3 length: 14 amino acids.

The chain links TRBV7-3 to TRBJ2-5; D not certain. V was cut by 0 bases and J by 1 base, with 9 bases left in between. Germline CDR1 is SGHTA and CDR2 is FQGTGA. The CDR3 loop spans 15 amino acids. The CDR3 DNA is TGTGCCAGCAGCTTAACCGGTAGTTTCCAAGAGACCCAGTACTTC. Its translation: CASSLTGSFQETQYF.

J is TRBJ2-1 and V is TRBV6-1, with D possibly being TRBD1 (6 bases). Trimming stripped 5 bases from V and 4 bases from J, with 15 bases between. CDR1 is MNHNS, CDR2 SASEGT, per germline. This CDR3 is 15 amino acids long. The CDR3 region has the DNA TGTGCCAGCAGTCTTGACAGGACGACATACAATGAGCAGTTCTTC. As protein: CASSLDRTTYNEQFF.

The chain couples TRBV6-6 to TRBJ2-7, with D perhaps matching TRBD1 (5 bases). The CDR3 spans 14 residues. Trimming took 6 bases from V and 3 from J, leaving 15 bases between them. Per germline, CDR1 MNHNY and CDR2 SVGAGI (reference sequence). DNA of the CDR3: TGTGCCAGCAGGAGCTCGGACAAAATCTACGAGCAGTACTTC. Its translation: CASRSSDKIYEQYF.

Turning to this clone: Mismatch with germline at one junction end may stem from a read error. The CDR3 DNA is TGTGCCAGCAGCGCAACAGGGGGCGCGAAGAGTTTT. Protein product: CASSATGGAKSF. The chain uses TRBV7-2 and TRBJ1-5; 9 bases are a match to TRBD1. Germline V CDR1 and CDR2: SGHTA, FQGNSA. The CDR3 is 12 amino acids.

The CDR3 DNA follows: TGTGCCAGCAGCTCCGCGTACCAAGAGACCCAGTACTTC. It specifies CASSSAYQETQYF. V is TRBV7-9 and J is TRBJ2-5; D not resolved. The CDR3 is made up of 13 amino acids. Germline CDR1 reads SEHNR; CDR2 reads FQNEAQ (reference sequence). The V gene lost 4 bases and the J gene lost 0 bases, with 6 bases spanning the gap.

V and J are TRBV11-2 and TRBJ2-1; D is uncertain. The germline V gene has CDR1 SGHAT and CDR2 FQNNGV. The CDR3 totals 15 residues. V shed 1 base and J shed 2 bases, with 9 bases lying between them. CDR3 sequence reads: CASSLAPATYNEQFF. CDR3 nucleotide sequence: TGTGCCAGCAGCTTAGCTCCAGCGACCTACAATGAGCAGTTCTTC.

The rearrangement links TRBV18 to TRBJ2-1; weak D call: TRBD1 (6 bases). Trimming removed 4 bases at V and 13 bases at J, with 20 bases between. Germline CDR1 is KGHSH and CDR2 is LQKENI. CDR3 length: 14 residues. CDR3 nucleotides: TGTGCCAGCTCACGAGAGGAGACAGGCTCCTCACAGTTCTTC. Protein sequence: CASSREETGSSQFF. The whole variable domain, filled in from reference TRBV18 and TRBJ2-1, reads NAGVMQNPRHLVRRRGQEARLRCSPMKGHSHVYWYRQLPEEGLKFMVYLQKENIIDESGMPKERFSAEFPKEGPSILRIQQVVRGDSAAYFCASSREETGSSQFFGPGTRLTVL.

The sample holds a few counts of this clone. V and J are TRBV10-1 and TRBJ1-2; D is undetermined. V lost 0 bases and J lost 8, with 10 bases in between. Germline V CDR1 and CDR2: WNHNN, SYGVQD (reference sequence). The CDR3 runs to 13 residues. The CDR3 nucleotides are TGCGCCAGCAGTGAGTCGATAGGGATGGGCTACACCTTC. Amino acids: CASSESIGMGYTF.

The CDR3 sequence is CAISEILMTSPLHF. CDR3 DNA: TGTGCCATCAGTGAGATTCTAATGACTTCACCCCTCCACTTT. The chain has TRBV10-3 and TRBJ1-6; D call uncertain. Trimming took 2 bases from V and 9 from J, leaving 11 bases between them. From germline, CDR1 is ENHRY and CDR2 SYGVKD. This CDR3 spans 14 amino acids.

The chain carries TRBV6-6 and TRBJ1-5; unclear D gene. The germline V gene encodes CDR1 MNHNY and CDR2 SVGAGI (reference sequence). This CDR3 spans 13 amino acids. The V end was cut by 4 bases, the J end by 6 bases, with 10 bases between. The CDR3 loop reads CASSSSGRQPQHF. As DNA, the CDR3 is TGTGCCAGCAGTTCGAGTGGGCGTCAGCCCCAGCATTTT.

The rearrangement uses TRBV6-6 and TRBJ2-7; D gene unclear. CDR3 length: 12 residues. Germline CDR1 MNHNY, CDR2 SVGAGI (reference sequence). The V gene lost 4 bases and the J gene lost 2 bases, with 6 bases spanning the gap. The CDR3 sequence is CASSSGPYEQYF. The CDR3 nucleotides read TGTGCCAGCAGTTCAGGACCCTACGAGCAGTACTTC.

The chain has TRBV6-5 and TRBJ2-7, with TRBD1 identical over 11 bases. The CDR3 runs 16 residues. CDR1 is MNHEY and CDR2 is SVGAGI in the germline V gene. The J segment lost 7 bases and the V segment lost 4 bases, leaving 12 bases of the junction unmatched. Written as DNA, the CDR3 is TGTGCCAGCAGTTCCCGACGGTGGACAGGGGGCCTTGAGCAGTACTTC. It encodes CASSSRRWTGGLEQYF.

This chain joins TRBV20-1 and TRBJ1-2; no definite D call. Germline lookup yields CDR1 DFQATT and CDR2 SNEGSKA (reference sequence). The CDR3 spans 11 residues. The CDR3 nucleotides are TGCGCGGTGGGGAACAGCTATGGCTACACCTTC. It encodes CAVGNSYGYTF.

The rearrangement uses TRBV18 and TRBJ1-3; weak D call: TRBD1 (5 bases). This CDR3 comprises 15 residues. V was cut by 2 bases and J by 2 bases, with 10 bases left in between. Germline CDR1 and CDR2: KGHSH and LQKENI. The CDR3 reads CASSPTEGPGNTIYF. In DNA form, the CDR3 reads TGTGCCAGCTCACCAACAGAGGGACCTGGAAACACCATATATTTT.

V usage is TRBV6-5 and J usage is TRBJ1-5, with D possibly matching TRBD1 (5 bases). Germline V CDR1 and CDR2: MNHEY, SVGAGI. This CDR3 spans 14 amino acids. Trimming took off 7 bases at V and 1 base at J, with 11 bases between the two ends. CDR3 in DNA: TGTGCCAGCAACCCCCGGGACAGCAATCAGCCCCAGCATTTT. This translates into CASNPRDSNQPQHF.

V gene TRBV6-6 combines with J gene TRBJ1-4; D remains unclear. The V end was cut by 6 bases, the J end by 4 bases, with 15 bases between. Germline lookup yields CDR1 MNHNY and CDR2 SVGAGI (reference sequence). The CDR3 length is 15 residues. This CDR3 is CASRVTGRVNEKLFF. CDR3 nucleotides: TGTGCCAGCAGGGTTACGGGGAGAGTTAATGAAAAACTGTTTTTT.

This chain connects TRBV7-9 to TRBJ2-3, with D possibly TRBD1 on 5 matching bases. CDR1 is SEHNR, CDR2 FQNEAQ, per germline (reference sequence). The CDR3 contains 16 residues. Trimming removed 5 bases at V and 5 bases at J, with 20 bases between. The CDR3 nucleotides read TGTGCCAGCAGCCTGGGCTTGTTAGGGGCCAGAGATACGCAGTATTTT. Amino acid sequence: CASSLGLLGARDTQYF.

The chain has TRBV19 and TRBJ1-1; D gene ambiguous. Germline V CDR1 and CDR2: LNHDA, SQIVND (reference sequence). The CDR3 totals 14 residues. V was cut by 0 bases and J by 4 bases, with 9 bases left in between. The CDR3 loop reads CASSIDMMSTEAFF. Here the CDR3 DNA reads TGTGCCAGTAGTATAGACATGATGAGCACTGAAGCTTTCTTT.